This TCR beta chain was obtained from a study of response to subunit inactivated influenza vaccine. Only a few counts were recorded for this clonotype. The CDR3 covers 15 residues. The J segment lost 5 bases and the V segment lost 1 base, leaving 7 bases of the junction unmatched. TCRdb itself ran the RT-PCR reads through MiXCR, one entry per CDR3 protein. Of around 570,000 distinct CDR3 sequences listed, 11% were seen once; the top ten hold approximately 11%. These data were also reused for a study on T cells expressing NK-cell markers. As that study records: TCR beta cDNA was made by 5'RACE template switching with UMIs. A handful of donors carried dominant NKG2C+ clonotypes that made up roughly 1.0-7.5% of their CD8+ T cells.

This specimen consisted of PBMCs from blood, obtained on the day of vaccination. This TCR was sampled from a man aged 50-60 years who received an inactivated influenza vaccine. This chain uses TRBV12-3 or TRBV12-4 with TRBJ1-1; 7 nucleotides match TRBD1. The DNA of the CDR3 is TGTGCCAGCAGTTTAGACCCGCTACAGGGGACTGAAGCTTTCTTT. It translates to CASSLDPLQGTEAFF.